This is a list of T cell receptor beta chains from one sample in a study of shared clonotypes between healthy human individuals. Method: immunoSEQ multiplex PCR; TCRdb's copy keeps in-frame clones and lacks some. This sample yields about 750,000 clones, of which around 92% are seen a single time; around 24% belongs to the top ten. The sequenced sample consisted of naive CD8+ T cells sorted from blood. Receptor source: a man in his thirties or forties in good health. The CDR3 runs from the conserved cysteine through the conserved F or W. Fields, in order: CDR3 protein, J gene, V gene.

CDR3: CASSPITGSRVQETQYF
J: TRBJ2-5
V: TRBV7-7

CDR3: CASSIQGINYGYTF
J: TRBJ1-2
V: TRBV19

CDR3: CASSRLRTSNNEQFF
J: TRBJ2-1
V: TRBV7-9

CDR3: CASSLQGPYEQYF
J: TRBJ2-7
V: TRBV27

CDR3: CASSPGQGASETQYF
J: TRBJ2-5
V: TRBV5-4

CDR3: CATSLRSNEKLFF
J: TRBJ1-4
V: TRBV15

CDR3: CASRSGLRGEQYF
J: TRBJ2-7
V: TRBV9

CDR3: CASSTDGNEQFF
J: TRBJ2-1
V: TRBV7-9

CDR3: CASSFEGAGLVNEQFF
J: TRBJ2-1
V: TRBV27

CDR3: CASRPTGAKNIQYF
J: TRBJ2-4
V: TRBV19

CDR3: CASSYSSFGQNTEAFF
J: TRBJ1-1
V: TRBV6-5

CDR3: CASSVTSIGGLLTDREYF
J: TRBJ2-3
V: TRBV6-1

CDR3: CASQSGRAFSEQFF
J: TRBJ2-1
V: TRBV27

CDR3: CASSAGTSGGETQYF
J: TRBJ2-5
V: TRBV9

CDR3: CASSILLAQPQHF
J: TRBJ1-5
V: TRBV9

CDR3: CASSLGHRATNEKLFF
J: TRBJ1-4
V: TRBV7-8